The present T cell receptor (beta chain) was sequenced within a study of T cells in Graves' hyperthyroidism and ophthalmopathy. At the level of the study: Sampling of peripheral blood happened at initial diagnosis, prior to any treatment.

The germline gives CDR1 MGHRA, CDR2 YSYEKL. V shed 4 bases and J shed 7 bases, with 19 bases lying between them. There are 16 residues in the CDR3. Only one count was recorded for this clonotype. As yet, its antigen is unknown. Diagnosis relied on clinical symptoms, serum thyroxine and TRAb, thyroid ultrasound and orbital computed tomography. General study points: Most expanded thyroid clonotypes above 0.001 recurred in blood.

Amplification yielded TCR beta CDR3 regions, with RNA transcripts as the source. Using the HTBI primer set, a first-round RT-PCR was run on the TCR CDR3. MiXCR, run by TCRdb on the multiplex PCR reads, gives a single entry per CDR3 protein. The sample has fewer than 450,000 distinct CDR3 sequences; 17% are singletons. The sample consisted of blood. The receptor was isolated from a woman aged 25 to 39 with Graves' hyperthyroidism that later progressed to Graves' ophthalmopathy. This chain uses TRBV4-1 with TRBJ1-4, with D unclear. CDR3 coding DNA: TGCGCCAGCAGCCGAGTTGGGAGGGCGGTGGGTGAAAAACTGTTTTTT. Translated, it gives CASSRVGRAVGEKLFF.